The following is a T cell receptor beta chain sequence with its context. Its target is unknown. Autoimmune disease history or systemic immunosuppression was exclusionary. The source of the sample is a study of OX40 agonist ivuxolimab in advanced cancers. Study information: At doses from 0.01 to 10 mg/kg, patients were given intravenous ivuxolimab every 2 weeks. The study, taken as a whole, reports: CD8+ T cells (on average) carried more expanded clones than CD4+ T cells. Expanded peripheral T-cell antigen specificity went undetermined.

Trimming cost V 4 bases and J 10 bases, with 11 bases left between them. Germline V CDR1 and CDR2: SGHTA, FQGNSA. This CDR3 has 12 residues. TCRdb keeps only in-frame clones here, not all; method: immunoSEQ multiplex PCR. There are 45,000 to 60,000 clones in the sample; 90% occur only once, and 4.8% lies in the top ten. The chain joins TRBV7-2 to TRBJ2-1; D call uncertain. The clonotype was recovered from an adult with an advanced solid tumor such as melanoma, head and neck, liver or kidney cancer. The sample here was CD4+ or CD8+ T cells sorted from blood, taken in a trial of the OX40 agonist ivuxolimab. The CDR3: CASSSGVGEQFF. The CDR3, as DNA: TGTGCCAGCAGCTCTGGCGTAGGGGAGCAGTTCTTC.